One sample yielded the 6 T cell receptor beta chains listed below, sequenced in a study of post-analysis software for immune sequencing data (dated by TCRdb to between 2014 and 2016). Results the study describes overall, beyond this receptor: Four to six TRBV segments, including TRBV5-6, TRBV5-1 and TRBV20-1, were significantly more frequent in patients than controls.

Libraries were built with PCR. Data came from an Illumina HiSeq 2500. To reduce PCR and sequencing biases, unique molecular identifiers were incorporated into the TCR beta cDNA libraries. TCRdb passed the public sequencing reads through fastp at Q25 and MiXCR, retaining productive beta sequences. One record per CDR3 amino acid sequence lists the most common genes and DNA. This sample is represented by about 560,000 distinct CDR3 sequences; 40% to 50% of them were singletons. More than 1.5% of the sample is taken by the ten largest. Which antigens these TCRs recognize remains unknown. What was sequenced was blood. The source is a girl between 5 and 17 years old with multiple sclerosis.

This clonotype was observed a few times. The chain is built from TRBV5-6 and TRBJ1-6; no firm D call. This CDR3 contains 16 residues. CDR1 is SGHDT, CDR2 YYEEEE, per germline. V was cut by 0 bases and J by 0 bases, with 7 bases left in between. DNA for the CDR3: TGTGCCAGCAGCTTGGGGAGGGCCTCCTATAATTCACCCCTCCACTTT. This encodes CASSLGRASYNSPLHF. The complete variable domain, with remaining parts taken from reference TRBV5-6 and TRBJ1-6, reads DAGVTQSPTHLIKTRGQQVTLRCSPKSGHDTVSWYQQALGQGPQFIFQYYEEEERQRGNFPDRFSGHQFPNYSSELNVNALLLGDSALYLCASSLGRASYNSPLHFGNGTRLTVT.

V usage is TRBV20-1 and J usage is TRBJ2-1, with 8 bases matching TRBD1. The CDR3 is 14 residues long. From germline, CDR1 is DFQATT and CDR2 SNEGSKA (reference sequence). J lost 6 bases, V lost 3 bases, and 7 bases had no gene match. CDR3 coding DNA: TGCAGTGCTAGGGGTGACAGGGGTCCCAATGAGCAGTTCTTC. It translates to CSARGDRGPNEQFF.

In this sample, this clonotype turned up a few times. This sequence joins TRBV19 and TRBJ2-4; 9 positions match TRBD1. The end of the DNA fits TRBJ2-7 better, so the J call may be wrong. This CDR3 has 17 amino acids. Germline V gene lookup returns CDR1 LNHDA and CDR2 SQIVND (reference sequence). The CDR3 loop reads CASSIEPWTGDVHEQYF. CDR3 DNA: TGTGCCAGTAGTATAGAACCTTGGACAGGGGACGTGCACGAGCAGTACTTC.

The chain joins TRBV29-1 to TRBJ2-1; D is tentatively TRBD1 or TRBD2 (6 bases each). Trimming removed 7 bases from V and 6 bases from J, with 16 bases in between. Germline V gives CDR1 SQVTM, CDR2 ANQGSEA. This CDR3 spans 13 amino acids. CDR3 in amino acids: CSAVLGGGNEQFF. The CDR3 DNA follows: TGCAGCGCCGTCCTAGGAGGGGGCAATGAGCAGTTCTTC.

This rearrangement joins TRBV2 to TRBJ2-1; 12 bases align to TRBD2. The CDR3 covers 15 residues. Germline CDR1 is SNHLY and CDR2 is FYNNEI. After removal of 4 bases from V and 5 bases from J, the junction contained 3 bases not matched to a gene. CDR3 loop: CASSASSGGDNEQFF. The CDR3 DNA reads as TGTGCCAGCAGTGCCTCTAGCGGGGGGGACAATGAGCAGTTCTTC.

This clonotype was seen many times. V gene TRBV10-3 combines with J gene TRBJ2-7; 11 positions match TRBD1. Germline values: CDR1 ENHRY, CDR2 SYGVKD. The CDR3 has 15 residues. V trimming: 2 bases; J trimming: 4 bases; junction bases outside the gene matches: 4. The CDR3 nucleotides read TGTGCCATCAGTGAGGGGGACAGGGGGGAGTACGAGCAGTACTTC. The encoded protein is CAISEGDRGEYEQYF.